The 16 T cell receptor beta chains reported below all come from one sample, sequenced in a study of technical replicates of blood from several donors. Profiled with immunoSEQ multiplex PCR; TCRdb holds only in-frame clones, not every one. The sample comprises more than 15,000 clones, approximately 83% of which are singletons, and 9.5% to 13% rests with the top ten. The sequenced sample was PBMCs. Receptor source: a human donor in good health. Some clones in this sample may be carry-over from other donors' samples.

The V call is TRBV28, the J call TRBJ1-4, with D tentatively TRBD1 (6 bases). Trimming removed 6 bases from V and 6 bases from J, with 17 bases in between. Per the germline V gene, CDR1 is MDHEN and CDR2 is SYDVKM. The CDR3 has 15 residues. As DNA, the CDR3 is TGTGCCAGCAGACCGGGTTCAGGGGCGGATGAAAAACTGTTTTTT. Protein: CASRPGSGADEKLFF. The variable domain in full, completed from reference TRBV28 and TRBJ1-4, reads DVKVTQSSRYLVKRTGEKVFLECVQDMDHENMFWYRQDPGLGLRLIYFSYDVKMKEKGDIPEGYSVSREKKERFSLILESASTNQTSMYLCASRPGSGADEKLFFGSGTQLSVL.

The rearrangement links TRBV19 to TRBJ1-1; a weak D match, TRBD1 (6 bases). Germline values: CDR1 LNHDA, CDR2 SQIVND (reference sequence). The CDR3 extends over 16 amino acids. Trimming took off 3 bases at V and 4 bases at J, with 18 bases between the two ends. DNA of the CDR3: TGTGCCAGTAGTATTCCCCCGACAGGCAGGAGCACTGAAGCTTTCTTT. It encodes CASSIPPTGRSTEAFF.

The chain combines TRBV5-1 with TRBJ2-1, with 15 bases matching TRBD2. The CDR3 has 16 amino acids. Germline V gives CDR1 SGHRS, CDR2 YFSETQ. V dropped 4 bases and J dropped 4; count of bases not matched to a gene: 3. CDR3 sequence: CASSPGLAGGYNEQFF. The CDR3 DNA reads TGCGCCAGCAGCCCTGGACTAGCGGGGGGGTACAATGAGCAGTTCTTC.

V gene TRBV7-2 combines with J gene TRBJ2-1; 7 nucleotides agree with TRBD2. V lost 3 bases to trimming and J lost 4 bases; unmatched junction nucleotides: 9. This CDR3 comprises 16 residues. The germline V gene encodes CDR1 SGHTA and CDR2 FQGNSA. CDR3 DNA: TGTGCCAGCAGCTTGGGGGGGTTTGGAGATTACAATGAGCAGTTCTTC. Its protein is CASSLGGFGDYNEQFF.

The chain is built from TRBV28 and TRBJ1-1; TRBD1 aligns across 7 bases. CDR1 and CDR2 (germline): MDHEN, SYDVKM. The ends lost 5 bases at V and 11 bases at J; junction bases unmatched: 8. This CDR3 region has 12 residues. The CDR3 bases are TGTGCCAGCAGTCCCCAGGGACAGAATGCTTTCTTT. Translating gives CASSPQGQNAFF.

The rearrangement links TRBV18 to TRBJ2-4; unclear D gene. The CDR3 runs to 15 residues. Germline-derived CDR1 and CDR2 are KGHSH and LQKENI. Trimming removed 4 bases at V and 4 bases at J, with 14 bases between. This CDR3 is CASSLDSDRKNIQYF. DNA for the CDR3: TGTGCCAGCTCACTCGACTCCGATCGGAAAAACATTCAGTACTTC.

V usage is TRBV27 and J usage is TRBJ2-7; 10 nucleotides match TRBD2. The CDR3 runs 16 residues. CDR1 and CDR2 from the germline V gene are MNHEY and SMNVEV (reference sequence). V gave up 6 bases and J gave up 0 bases; unmatched junction bases: 8. The DNA of the CDR3 is TGTGCCAGCAGGACCCTCGGGACTAGCGACTCCTACGAGCAGTACTTC. It encodes CASRTLGTSDSYEQYF.

The chain carries TRBV9 and TRBJ1-1, with D unclear. The CDR3 spans 13 residues. V was cut by 1 base and J by 2 bases, with 6 bases left in between. Germline V CDR1 and CDR2: SGDLS, YYNGEE. CDR3 region: CASSVQVNTEAFF. The DNA of the CDR3 is TGTGCCAGCAGCGTACAGGTTAACACTGAAGCTTTCTTT.

J is TRBJ2-7 and V is TRBV28, with D uncertain. V was cut by 7 bases and J by 2 bases, with 9 bases left in between. Germline V gene data show CDR1 as MDHEN and CDR2 as SYDVKM. The CDR3 is 12 residues long. The CDR3 nucleotides are TGTGCCAGCAATGCGGTCCCCTACGAGCAGTACTTC. Protein sequence: CASNAVPYEQYF. Using reference TRBV28 and TRBJ2-7 for the parts outside the CDR3, the full variable domain is DVKVTQSSRYLVKRTGEKVFLECVQDMDHENMFWYRQDPGLGLRLIYFSYDVKMKEKGDIPEGYSVSREKKERFSLILESASTNQTSMYLCASNAVPYEQYFGPGTRLTVT.

V and J are TRBV6-1 and TRBJ2-1, with D tentatively TRBD2 (6 bases). Per the germline V gene, CDR1 is MNHNS and CDR2 is SASEGT. Trimming took off 9 bases at V and 10 bases at J, with 19 bases between the two ends. CDR3 size: 13 residues. The chain's CDR3 is CASWRTQEGEQFF. CDR3 sequence (DNA): TGTGCCAGTTGGCGGACCCAGGAGGGGGAGCAGTTCTTC.

The chain employs TRBV5-6 and TRBJ2-5; 7 bases agree with TRBD2. Unmatched junction bases numbered 9, after V lost 4 bases and J lost 0 bases. CDR3 size: 16 residues. From germline, CDR1 is SGHDT and CDR2 YYEEEE. Written as DNA, the CDR3 is TGTGCCAGCAGCCTCGAGGGTAGCGGGTACCAAGAGACCCAGTACTTC. It encodes CASSLEGSGYQETQYF.

CDR3 sequence reads: CASSPIGTPDYEQYF. The CDR3 coding sequence is TGTGCCAGCAGCCCGATCGGGACACCAGACTACGAGCAGTACTTC. This chain links TRBV7-6 with TRBJ2-7; tentative D call: TRBD1 (6 bases). The CDR3 totals 15 residues. Per germline, CDR1 SGHVS and CDR2 FNYEAQ. V was pared by 5 bases and J by 3 bases, with 17 bases between.

The chain uses TRBV4-2 and TRBJ1-1, with a weak D call TRBD1 (5 bases). V was cut by 0 bases and J by 1 base, with 18 bases left in between. This CDR3 is 18 amino acids long. Germline loops: CDR1 LGHNA, CDR2 YNFKEQ. The chain's CDR3 is CASSQDPDPMGGNTEAFF. CDR3 DNA: TGTGCCAGCAGCCAAGATCCCGACCCCATGGGGGGGAACACTGAAGCTTTCTTT.

The rearrangement uses TRBV11-2 and TRBJ1-2; D is perhaps TRBD1 (6 bases). Germline V CDR1 and CDR2: SGHAT, FQNNGV. Trimming took off 5 bases at V and 5 bases at J, with 12 bases between the two ends. The length of the CDR3 is 13 residues. Here the CDR3 DNA reads TGTGCCAGCAGCCCGGGACAATCATATGGCTACACCTTC. Amino acid sequence: CASSPGQSYGYTF.

The chain uses TRBV5-1 and TRBJ1-1; no reliable D call. V lost 4 bases to trimming and J lost 4 bases, with 17 bases between them. This CDR3 is 15 amino acids long. CDR1 is SGHRS, CDR2 YFSETQ, per germline. The CDR3 DNA follows: TGCGCCAGCAGCGATCAACCTCAAAAGAGCACTGAAGCTTTCTTT. Protein sequence: CASSDQPQKSTEAFF.

The rearrangement joins TRBV28 to TRBJ2-2, with D possibly TRBD2 on 5 matching bases. V was shortened by 7 bases and J by 1 base, with 13 bases between the two germline ends. The V gene's germline CDR1 is MDHEN and CDR2 SYDVKM. The CDR3 spans 15 residues. CDR3 loop: CASTAGGWNTGELFF. DNA of the CDR3: TGTGCCAGCACAGCTGGAGGTTGGAACACCGGGGAGCTGTTTTTT.